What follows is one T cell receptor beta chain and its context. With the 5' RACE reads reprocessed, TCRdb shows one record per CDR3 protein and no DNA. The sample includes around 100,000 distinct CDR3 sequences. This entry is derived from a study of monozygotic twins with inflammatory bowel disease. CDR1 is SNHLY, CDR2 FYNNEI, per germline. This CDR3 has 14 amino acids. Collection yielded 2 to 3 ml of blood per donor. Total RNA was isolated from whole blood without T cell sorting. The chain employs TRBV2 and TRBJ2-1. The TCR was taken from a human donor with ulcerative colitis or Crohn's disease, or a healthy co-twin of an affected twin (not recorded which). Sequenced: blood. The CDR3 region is CASTWETTYNEQFF.